These 9 T cell receptor beta chains came from one sample sequenced in a study of spatial heterogeneity in lung cancer. MiXCR, run by TCRdb on the 5' RACE reads, gives a single entry per CDR3 protein. This sample has about 120,000 distinct CDR3 sequences, with 10% to 15% found just once. Indicated time point: blood at routine non-recurrence follow-up after resection. Sequencing of whole RNA from tumor, nontumor lung or frozen PBMC involved no sorting. The starting material was PBMCs, obtained at follow-up. Receptor source: a male donor with early-stage non-small cell lung cancer.

This clonotype showed up many times. The chain employs TRBV6-1 and TRBJ1-1, with a tentative D call TRBD1 (6 bases). The CDR3 is 15 residues long. Germline V gives CDR1 MNHNS, CDR2 SASEGT. V was shortened by 2 bases and J by 5 bases, with 15 bases between the two germline ends. The CDR3 DNA follows: TGTGCCAGCAGTGAAAGAACAGGGTTGAGAACTGAAGCTTTCTTT. This translates into CASSERTGLRTEAFF.

This clonotype was counted many times. The chain is built from TRBV11-2 and TRBJ2-7; D remains ambiguous. The CDR3 extends over 16 amino acids. CDR1 is SGHAT and CDR2 is FQNNGV in the germline V gene. The ends were cut back, 5 bases at V and 2 bases at J, with 19 bases in the middle. The CDR3, as DNA: TGTGCCAGCAGCCCGAGCCCCGACGGAACCGCCTACGAGCAGTACTTC. Residues: CASSPSPDGTAYEQYF.

The rearrangement links TRBV12-3 or TRBV12-4 to TRBJ2-1, with 12 bases fitting TRBD2. Trimming removed 6 bases from V and 8 bases from J; junction bases left unmatched: 8. The CDR3 loop spans 15 amino acids. CDR3 protein: CASSPLAGGRHEQFF. The DNA for the CDR3 is TGTGCCAGCAGCCCCCTAGCGGGGGGGCGTCATGAGCAGTTCTTC.

Ten or more counts support this clonotype. The rearrangement links TRBV10-3 to TRBJ1-1; D is uncertain. Trimming pared 7 bases from V and 4 bases from J, leaving 13 bases between. Germline V gives CDR1 ENHRY, CDR2 SYGVKD. The CDR3 is 13 amino acids. DNA of the CDR3: TGTGCCATCACCTCTCTCGGTGGCACTGAAGCTTTCTTT. Protein product: CAITSLGGTEAFF.

This clonotype occurred a few times. The V call is TRBV2, the J call TRBJ1-1; TRBD1 agrees at 7 bases. The J segment lost 0 bases and the V segment lost 6 bases, leaving 4 bases of the junction unmatched. The CDR3 totals 14 residues. Germline CDR1 reads SNHLY; CDR2 reads FYNNEI. The chain's CDR3 is CASRGDSMNTEAFF. The CDR3 DNA follows: TGTGCCAGCAGGGGGGACAGTATGAACACTGAAGCTTTCTTT.

This clonotype was seen ten or more times. The J gene is TRBJ1-1, the V gene TRBV11-2, with D uncertain. Per the germline V gene, CDR1 is SGHAT and CDR2 is FQNNGV. V lost 3 bases and J lost 3, with 8 bases in between. This CDR3 has 13 residues. The CDR3 nucleotides read TGTGCCAGCAGCTTGAGGGAGGACACTGAAGCTTTCTTT. As protein: CASSLREDTEAFF.

This clonotype was picked up a small number of times. V and J are TRBV12-3 or TRBV12-4 and TRBJ2-5, with 8 bases matching TRBD1. The V gene end was trimmed by 7 bases and the J gene end by 4 bases; junction bases not matched to a gene: 8. CDR3 length: 14 amino acids. This CDR3 reads CASNILGQGETQYF. As DNA, the CDR3 is TGTGCCAGCAACATCCTAGGACAGGGAGAGACCCAGTACTTC.

This clonotype was picked up a small number of times. This chain uses TRBV5-1 with TRBJ2-2; 7 bases line up with TRBD1. Germline V gene lookup returns CDR1 SGHRS and CDR2 YFSETQ. The length of the CDR3 is 14 residues. V was clipped by 3 bases and J by 4 bases; unmatched bases: 3. The CDR3: CASSYAGGTGELFF. Here the CDR3 DNA reads TGCGCCAGCAGCTACGCAGGGGGCACCGGGGAGCTGTTTTTT.

The chain couples TRBV20-1 to TRBJ2-7, with TRBD1 matching 7 bases. The CDR3 is 16 amino acids. With 3 bases clipped from V and 0 bases from J, the junction kept 11 bases outside the gene matches. Looked up from germline, CDR1 is DFQATT and CDR2 is SNEGSKA (reference sequence). The CDR3 region has the DNA TGCAGTGCTAGGGCAAGACAGGGTCCCAGCTCCTACGAGCAGTACTTC. This gives the protein CSARARQGPSSYEQYF.